This T cell receptor (beta chain) was found in a study of technical replicates of blood from a handful of donors. Losses at the gene ends were 6 bases for V and 7 bases for J; bases not matched to a gene: 13. Germline CDR1 SGHVS, CDR2 FQNEAQ. This CDR3 region has 15 residues. Libraries were prepared by immunoSEQ multiplex PCR; TCRdb keeps only in-frame clonotypes and omits some of them. This sample has roughly 90,000 clones, with approximately 96% found just once. Sequencing was done on a sample of T cells isolated from PBMCs. This clonotype originated in a human donor in good health. The chain recombines TRBV7-8 with TRBJ2-3, with TRBD2 identical over 7 bases. DNA for the CDR3: TGTGCCAGCAGTACTATTACTGGGCGGGGGAATACGCAGTATTTT. Protein: CASSTITGRGNTQYF.